This T cell receptor beta chain derives from a study of T cell responses to AZD1222 COVID-19 vaccine (dated by TCRdb to the early 2020s). In the study overall: AZD1222 recipients with second doses at about 4 weeks or about 12 weeks were pooled, because spike-specific TCR depth and breadth did not differ between schedules. TCR sequencing was performed for roughly 250 trial participants, of whom about 200 were given two doses of AZD1222 and approximately 26 were given two doses of MenACWY control vaccine. Trial participants were enrolled into age subgroups of 18-55, 56-69 and 70-plus years, which contained 148, 28 and 57 TCR-sequenced participants, respectively.

The CDR3 regions of human TCRbeta chains were subjected to immunosequencing. Regarding the original processing steps: TCRs in the repertoires were matched against a reference library of SARS-CoV-2-specific TCRs that had been generated with the MIRA antigen-specificity platform. Breadth was defined as the fraction of unique TCRs that were SARS-CoV-2-associated. Depth was defined as the fraction of total T cells that were SARS-CoV-2-associated. Using the MIRA data, every spike-specific TCR was mapped to the spike region that the TCR reacted to and assigned to either a CD4 or a CD8 class. Log10-transformed breadth and depth values were compared by one-way ANOVA with Sidak's multiple comparisons tests. TCRdb limited this immuneACCESS table to in-frame rearrangements with V and J called. A share of clones is missing; checked studies link under half to unresolved V genes, and the rest is unexplained. The V and J calls and clone size were taken over from that table, and D and trimming were inferred from the DNA. This sample comprises 90,000 to 130,000 clones, about 88% of them detected only once. The ten largest clonotypes hold around 1.6% of the sample.

Study-level results and caveats: Nearly half of unique spike-specific TCRs reportedly recognized epitopes outside regions mutated in the B.1.351 and B.1.1.7 variants. Because no day 14 peak-response samples were available, the repertoires could be characterized only after the peak T cell response. Spike-specific TCR breadth and depth rose significantly after two AZD1222 doses compared with day 0 and with MenACWY recipients. Conclusions about previously exposed vaccinees were limited because only a handful of AZD1222 recipients were SARS-CoV-2 seropositive at baseline. Vaccine-associated CD4 TCRs spanned the whole spike protein, with dominant responses in regions 160-218 and 743-854. Participants were mostly white British, with more females than males. The authors suggested clonal diversity may have been underestimated. The 56-69-year group was small, and its depth increase did not reach significance, likely because of low power.

A single count supports this clone. The antigen this receptor binds is unknown. Qualities for individual bases were not recorded, and no much larger clone is one base off. Per the publication, the time point label means: baseline before first vaccination. Vaccinee samples came from UK trials COV001 and COV002, including a single-blind randomized controlled phase 2/3 trial of AZD1222 (ChAdOx1 nCoV-19) in healthy adults. For TCRbeta chain sequencing, PBMC samples from trial participants were taken at day 0 and at day 28 after the second dose. V is reduced by 2 bases and J by 1 base, leaving a spacing of 26 bases between them. Taken from the germline V gene (reference sequence), the CDR1 and CDR2 loops are GTSNPN and SVGIG. There are 19 amino acids in the CDR3, from cysteine to phenylalanine inclusive. Only the CDR3 region is kept as DNA, spanning 57 bases read in frame from base 1.

The clonotype was recovered from an adult in good health. Recombination linked TRBV30 to TRBJ1-1; no D segment can be confidently identified. The sequenced sample was peripheral blood, obtained on day 0 of AZD1222 vaccination. The CDR3 reads CAWSLFWTWDRVENTEAFF. The DNA is as follows: TGTGCCTGGAGTCTGTTTTGGACCTGGGATCGAGTTGAGAACACTGAAGCTTTCTTT.